This TCR beta chain originates from a study of CD8+CD57+ T cells in acquired aplastic anemia. Across the whole study: Sorted CD4+ and CD8+ cells gave a mean 3.2 ug DNA, range about 0.19 to 27.4 ug.

Study-wide points: Overlapping CD8+ CDR3 repertoires of patients and controls contained twenty-nine shared sequences.

As for this clonotype: Its antigen is not known.

For CDR3 and TCR beta VDJ profiling, genomic DNA was the template used. TCRdb re-called the reads with MiXCR, one entry per CDR3 protein. The sample consists of under 200,000 distinct CDR3 sequences, roughly 43% of them appearing once. Only patients with CD8+CD57+ cell expansion on flow cytometry were chosen for sequencing. There were no patients without severe acquired aplastic anemia. The trim removed 6 bases at V and 7 bases at J, leaving 10 bases unmatched. This CDR3 contains 14 residues. Germline loops: CDR1 SNHLY, CDR2 FYNNEI. The V and J genes are TRBV2 and TRBJ2-3; 7 nucleotides agree with TRBD1. The sample was sorted CD4+, CD8+, or CD8+CD57+ T cells (not recorded which) from PBMCs. The receptor's source is a human donor with aplastic anemia. CDR3 residues: CASRPGTVINTQYF. The CDR3 coding sequence is TGTGCCAGCAGGCCCGGGACAGTCATTAATACGCAGTATTTT.